The 26 T cell receptor beta chains reported below all come from one sample, sequenced in a study of Ad26.COV2.S vaccination and SARS-CoV-2 variants. Treatment specified: around 19 received Ad26.COV2.S at low or high dose, single or two shots; several received placebo; per-sample allocation not given. The samples were gathered on day 63 after the first injection of vaccine or placebo. Produced via immunoSEQ multiplex PCR; TCRdb's table is partial and in-frame only. The table includes more than 300,000 clones, 85% detected once. The sample in question was peripheral blood, obtained in a trial of Ad26.COV2.S vaccine versus placebo. All receptors come from a person between 18 and 59 years old who received the Ad26.COV2.S COVID-19 vaccine or a placebo.

The rearrangement joins TRBV28 to TRBJ1-2; 7 bases align to TRBD1. In germline, CDR1 is MDHEN, CDR2 SYDVKM. The CDR3 extends over 14 amino acids. The trim removed 5 bases at V and 9 bases at J, leaving 12 bases unmatched. The CDR3 protein is CASSPGQIYGSYTF. DNA of the CDR3: TGTGCCAGCAGTCCGGGACAGATCTATGGTAGCTACACCTTC.

The chain joins TRBV4-2 to TRBJ1-4, with D possibly TRBD1 on 5 matching bases. Germline CDR1 LGHNA, CDR2 YNFKEQ. The CDR3 consists of 15 residues. The V end lost 5 bases, the J end lost 10 bases, and 20 bases lay between the germline ends. This CDR3 is CASSTGEGWEGKLFF. For the CDR3, the DNA is TGTGCCAGCAGCACAGGAGAGGGGTGGGAGGGAAAACTGTTTTTT.

In its sample, this clone was seen a few times. At the DNA level, this CDR3 is encoded by other sequences in the same sample as well. V gene TRBV9 combines with J gene TRBJ1-5; 7 nucleotides agree with TRBD1. V dropped 4 bases and J dropped 6; count of bases not matched to a gene: 7. CDR3 length equals 14 residues. Germline V gives CDR1 SGDLS, CDR2 YYNGEE. The CDR3 is CASSPQGGGQPQHF. DNA for the CDR3: TGTGCCAGCAGCCCCCAGGGGGGGGGTCAGCCCCAGCATTTT.

The CDR3 here is CASTREGGTGELFF. As DNA, the CDR3 is TGTGCCAGCACAAGGGAGGGGGGCACCGGGGAGCTGTTTTTT. J is TRBJ2-2 and V is TRBV2; TRBD2 is a possible D gene (7 bases). The CDR3 is 14 residues long. Germline V gene data show CDR1 as SNHLY and CDR2 as FYNNEI. With 7 bases removed from V and 4 bases from J, the gap between germline ends came to 13 bases.

V is TRBV11-3 and J is TRBJ1-1; D is possibly TRBD1 (5 bases). V was clipped by 1 base and J by 3 bases, with 12 bases between them. The CDR3 has 15 residues. From germline, CDR1 is SGHNT and CDR2 YENEEA. As DNA, the CDR3 is TGTGCCAGCAGCTTAGGAGGGGATCGGGACACTGAAGCTTTCTTT. It specifies CASSLGGDRDTEAFF.

The chain combines TRBV5-1 with TRBJ1-1; D might be TRBD1 (6 bases). The germline gives CDR1 SGHRS, CDR2 YFSETQ. V was trimmed by 0 bases and J by 5 bases, leaving 20 bases between them. The CDR3 extends over 17 amino acids. The CDR3 spells CASSLEFPGARRTEAFF. CDR3 DNA sequence: TGCGCCAGCAGCTTGGAGTTCCCGGGGGCGCGAAGAACTGAAGCTTTCTTT. Based on the CDR3 plus reference TRBV5-1 and TRBJ1-1, the full variable domain is KAGVTQTPRYLIKTRGQQVTLSCSPISGHRSVSWYQQTPGQGLQFLFEYFSETQRNKGNFPGRFSGRQFSNSRSEMNVSTLELGDSALYLCASSLEFPGARRTEAFFGQGTRLTVV.

This clone has just one count. This chain connects TRBV5-1 to TRBJ1-1, with unresolved D. This CDR3 has 13 residues. In germline, CDR1 is SGHRS, CDR2 YFSETQ. With 2 bases removed from V and 4 bases from J, the gap between germline ends came to 9 bases. The CDR3 region has the DNA TGCGCCAGCAGCTTTGGGGAGGGCACTGAAGCTTTCTTT. Protein sequence: CASSFGEGTEAFF.

J is TRBJ2-6 and V is TRBV12-5, with TRBD2 matching 10 bases. The V gene's germline CDR1 is LGHNT and CDR2 FRNRAP. Trimming removed 4 bases from V and 0 bases from J; junction bases left unmatched: 9. The CDR3 has 19 amino acids. CDR3 loop: CASGSSLAGPTSGANVLTF. The CDR3 DNA reads as TGTGCTAGTGGTTCATCACTAGCGGGGCCTACCTCTGGGGCCAACGTCCTGACTTTC.

This sequence joins TRBV6-5 and TRBJ2-7; a weak D match, TRBD1 (6 bases). Looked up from germline, CDR1 is MNHEY and CDR2 is SVGAGI. The CDR3 has 15 residues. Deletions cut 3 bases from V and 0 bases from J, with 12 bases between. CDR3 sequence: CASSYQGTGSYEQYF. The CDR3 DNA is TGTGCCAGCAGTTATCAGGGGACCGGCTCCTACGAGCAGTACTTC.

With regard to this clone: The same CDR3 is also encoded by other DNA sequences in this sample. J is TRBJ1-2 and V is TRBV7-9; 8 bases are shared with TRBD1. J gave up 4 bases and V 5 bases, and 3 bases lay outside the gene matches. CDR1 and CDR2 from the germline V gene are SEHNR and FQNEAQ (reference sequence). The CDR3 loop spans 13 amino acids. Written as DNA, the CDR3 is TGTGCCAGCAGCCCAGACAGGGGCTATGGCTACACCTTC. It translates to CASSPDRGYGYTF.

The CDR3 region has the DNA TGTGCCAGCAGCTCTTCTAATGGACAGTTCTTCTATGGCTACACCTTC. It specifies CASSSSNGQFFYGYTF. V gene TRBV7-9 combines with J gene TRBJ1-2; D possibly corresponds to TRBD1 (6 bases). V was trimmed by 4 bases and J by 4 bases, leaving 19 bases between them. The CDR3 sequence is 16 residues long. Germline-derived CDR1 and CDR2 are SEHNR and FQNEAQ (reference sequence).

This clone was detected a few times. The rearrangement joins TRBV7-9 to TRBJ1-4; D is unresolved. Looked up from germline, CDR1 is SEHNR and CDR2 is FQNEAQ (reference sequence). V lost 2 bases, J lost 0 bases, and 10 bases lay in between. The CDR3 totals 16 residues. CDR3: CASSLLRKATNEKLFF. CDR3 DNA sequence: TGTGCCAGCAGCTTACTTCGAAAGGCAACTAATGAAAAACTGTTTTTT.

J is TRBJ2-7 and V is TRBV6-5; D remains unclear. The germline V and J ends were trimmed by 7 bases and 1 base, with 17 bases remaining between them. The CDR3 is made up of 15 amino acids. Germline lookup yields CDR1 MNHEY and CDR2 SVGAGI. Here the CDR3 reads CASKENGEGSYEQYF. The DNA for the CDR3 is TGTGCCAGCAAGGAGAACGGCGAAGGTTCCTACGAGCAGTACTTC.

V is TRBV19 and J is TRBJ2-7; the D gene is possibly TRBD2 (5 bases). The length of the CDR3 is 13 residues. The V gene's germline CDR1 is LNHDA and CDR2 SQIVND (reference sequence). V lost 1 base and J lost 3, with 7 bases in between. The DNA of the CDR3 is TGTGCCAGTAGTATAGGTGGAGGCTACGAGCAGTACTTC. The encoded protein is CASSIGGGYEQYF.

The CDR3 loop is CASSPVRGRGRTDTQYF. CDR3 nucleotide sequence: TGTGCCAGCTCACCGGTTCGGGGGCGCGGACGCACAGATACGCAGTATTTT. V gene TRBV18 combines with J gene TRBJ2-3; the D call may be TRBD1 or TRBD2 (6 bases each). With 3 bases removed from V and 1 base from J, the gap between germline ends came to 17 bases. This CDR3 region has 17 residues. Germline V gene lookup returns CDR1 KGHSH and CDR2 LQKENI.

This chain uses TRBV5-1 with TRBJ1-2; 9 nucleotides agree with TRBD1. Trimming took 5 bases from V and 7 from J; bases not matched to a gene: 18. Germline CDR1 reads SGHRS; CDR2 reads YFSETQ. CDR3 length: 17 amino acids. Here the CDR3 reads CASRPVPGQGLRGGYTF. The CDR3 DNA reads TGCGCCAGCAGACCAGTCCCGGGACAGGGTTTGAGGGGTGGCTACACCTTC.

This clone was seen a single time. The chain links TRBV5-4 to TRBJ1-1; 7 nucleotides line up with TRBD1. The CDR3 consists of 17 residues. Germline CDR1 reads SGHNT; CDR2 reads YYREEE (reference sequence). After removal of 0 bases from V and 0 bases from J, the junction contained 8 bases not matched to a gene. CDR3 bases: TGTGCCAGCAGCTTGGGAGGGGGCGCGGGGTTGAACACTGAAGCTTTCTTT. Amino acids: CASSLGGGAGLNTEAFF.

This chain links TRBV2 with TRBJ1-1; possible D gene TRBD1, 5 bases. Germline CDR1 reads SNHLY; CDR2 reads FYNNEI. The CDR3 has 11 amino acids. V lost 6 bases and J lost 7, with 9 bases in between. The CDR3 sequence is CASRMRGEAFF. CDR3 sequence (DNA): TGTGCCAGCAGGATGAGGGGTGAAGCTTTCTTT.

This chain uses TRBV7-9 with TRBJ2-7; unclear D gene. Trimming removed 3 bases at V and 0 bases at J, with 9 bases between. The CDR3 runs to 14 residues. From germline, CDR1 is SEHNR and CDR2 FQNEAQ (reference sequence). CDR3 DNA sequence: TGTGCCAGCAGCTTTTCTGGGTCCTCCTACGAGCAGTACTTC. This sequence encodes CASSFSGSSYEQYF.

This rearrangement joins TRBV6-1 to TRBJ2-3; 8 positions match TRBD2. The length of the CDR3 is 16 residues. The V segment lost 4 bases and the J segment 2 bases; nucleotides outside the gene matches: 8. The germline CDR1 and CDR2 sequences are MNHNS and SASEGT. CDR3 DNA sequence: TGTGCCAGCAGTGGCACCAGCGGGGGTCTCACAGATACGCAGTATTTT. Protein sequence: CASSGTSGGLTDTQYF.

V and J are TRBV15 and TRBJ1-1; possible D gene TRBD1, 6 bases. The length of the CDR3 is 13 residues. Germline V lookup: CDR1 LNHNV, CDR2 YYDKDF (reference sequence). The V gene lost 0 bases and the J gene lost 11 bases, with 13 bases spanning the gap. The CDR3 nucleotides are TGTGCCACCAGCAGAGAACGGGGGGCGCAGGCTTTCTTT. Residues: CATSRERGAQAFF.

This clone came up once. V is TRBV4-2 and J is TRBJ1-2; unclear D gene. This CDR3 region has 17 residues. CDR1 is LGHNA, CDR2 YNFKEQ, per germline. The germline V and J ends were trimmed by 3 bases and 0 bases, with 17 bases remaining between them. CDR3: CASSQKVLDPTNYGYTF. As DNA, the CDR3 is TGTGCCAGCAGCCAGAAGGTTCTGGACCCGACTAACTATGGCTACACCTTC.

The chain carries TRBV2 and TRBJ1-6; unclear D gene. This CDR3 has 14 residues. The V gene's germline CDR1 is SNHLY and CDR2 FYNNEI. Trimming took off 4 bases at V and 7 bases at J, with 11 bases between the two ends. CDR3 DNA sequence: TGTGCCAGCAGTGCCGAGGGTCGGAATTCACCCCTCCACTTT. Its protein is CASSAEGRNSPLHF.

The chain recombines TRBV6-6 with TRBJ2-7; 9 bases align to TRBD1. The CDR3 covers 14 residues. V lost 6 bases to trimming and J lost 0 bases; unmatched junction nucleotides: 3. Germline values: CDR1 MNHNY, CDR2 SVGAGI (reference sequence). The CDR3 reads CASRTGGSSYEQYF. The CDR3 coding sequence is TGTGCCAGCAGGACAGGGGGAAGCTCCTACGAGCAGTACTTC.

The V and J genes are TRBV9 and TRBJ2-5, with D perhaps matching TRBD2 (5 bases). Trimming removed 3 bases at V and 0 bases at J, with 6 bases between. The CDR3 extends over 13 amino acids. Germline loops: CDR1 SGDLS, CDR2 YYNGEE. The DNA for the CDR3 is TGTGCCAGCAGCGCCGGGAACCAAGAGACCCAGTACTTC. Amino acid sequence: CASSAGNQETQYF.

The chain uses TRBV7-3 and TRBJ2-2, with D tentatively TRBD1 (6 bases). Trimming took off 5 bases at V and 8 bases at J, with 18 bases between the two ends. Germline V lookup: CDR1 SGHTA, CDR2 FQGTGA. The CDR3 totals 15 residues. The CDR3 reads CASSIIGTSSGELFF. As DNA, the CDR3 is TGTGCCAGCAGCATTATCGGGACATCAAGTGGGGAGCTGTTTTTT.